The 10 T cell receptor beta chains in this list originate from one sample, sequenced in a study of shared clonotypes between healthy human individuals. The protocol was immunoSEQ multiplex PCR, while the TCRdb copy is restricted to in-frame clones and leaves out a portion. The sample lists around 1.1 million clones, around three quarters occurring once. Sequenced: memory CD4+ T cells from PBMCs. The subset denotes: CD45RA-negative fraction. These receptors were taken from a man aged 18 to 29 in good health. Some clones in this sample may be carry-over from other donors' samples.

There are many counts of this clone. The chain combines TRBV5-4 with TRBJ2-1; 9 bases map to TRBD1. The trim removed 4 bases at V and 7 bases at J, leaving 9 bases unmatched. The CDR3 is 15 amino acids. Germline V gene sequence: CDR1 SGHNT, CDR2 YYREEE (reference sequence). CDR3 nucleotides: TGTGCCAGCAGCCTCGACAGGGGGAGTTGGAATGAGCAGTTCTTC. The encoded protein is CASSLDRGSWNEQFF.

The chain carries TRBV10-1 and TRBJ2-3; D unclear. Germline lookup yields CDR1 WNHNN and CDR2 SYGVQD (reference sequence). CDR3 length: 14 amino acids. Trimming shortened V by 2 bases and J by 4 bases, and 10 bases separated the two germline ends. CDR3: CASSEASSADTQYF. The CDR3 nucleotides read TGCGCCAGCAGTGAGGCCTCCTCAGCAGATACGCAGTATTTT.

This sequence joins TRBV11-1 and TRBJ1-1; D uncertain. V was trimmed by 4 bases and J by 5 bases, leaving 8 bases between them. From germline, CDR1 is SGHAT and CDR2 FQDESV (reference sequence). This CDR3 has 12 residues. CDR3 in DNA: TGTGCCAGCAGCTCGGACGGGACTGAAGCTTTCTTT. Protein sequence: CASSSDGTEAFF.

This clone occurred a few times. The chain recombines TRBV29-1 with TRBJ1-2; perhaps TRBD1 as D (6 bases). CDR1 is SQVTM and CDR2 is ANQGSEA in the germline V gene. This CDR3 region has 12 residues. V dropped 4 bases and J dropped 8 bases, with 14 bases sitting between them. The CDR3 sequence: CSVASGGPGYTF. In nucleotides, the CDR3 is TGCAGCGTTGCTTCTGGGGGCCCCGGCTACACCTTC.

This clone occurred a few times. The chain couples TRBV6-5 to TRBJ2-5; 9 nucleotides align to TRBD2. The junction had 5 bases not matched to a gene; V was cut back by 5 bases and J by 1 base. This CDR3 is 15 amino acids long. CDR1 and CDR2 (germline): MNHEY, SVGAGI. CDR3 sequence: CASSPSGNFQETQYF. In DNA, the CDR3 is TGTGCCAGCAGTCCTAGCGGGAACTTCCAAGAGACCCAGTACTTC.

V is TRBV2 and J is TRBJ2-5; D tentatively fits TRBD1 or TRBD2 (5 bases each). Germline CDR1 reads SNHLY; CDR2 reads FYNNEI. V dropped 7 bases and J dropped 1 base, with 10 bases sitting between them. This CDR3 has 13 residues. The CDR3 DNA follows: TGTGCCAGCACCCGGGACGGCCAAGAGACCCAGTACTTC. Its protein product is CASTRDGQETQYF.

To note about this clone: The same CDR3 also results from other DNA sequences found in this sample. V is TRBV11-2 and J is TRBJ2-2, with 11 bases lining up with TRBD2. CDR3 size: 16 residues. The junction had 6 bases not matched to a gene; V was cut back by 3 bases and J by 6 bases. Germline CDR1 and CDR2: SGHAT and FQNNGV. The CDR3 loop is CASSFTSGSVPGELFF. In DNA, the CDR3 is TGTGCCAGCAGCTTTACTAGCGGGAGTGTTCCCGGGGAGCTGTTTTTT.

This chain uses TRBV7-2 with TRBJ2-2; D is undetermined. CDR3 length equals 17 residues. Germline-derived CDR1 and CDR2 are SGHTA and FQGNSA. The ends were cut back, 7 bases at V and 4 bases at J, with 22 bases in the middle. The chain's CDR3 is CASNPPFSSRATGELFF. The CDR3 DNA is TGTGCCAGCAACCCCCCCTTTTCTTCGCGAGCCACCGGGGAGCTGTTTTTT.

The table lists this clone with a few counts. V gene TRBV5-4 combines with J gene TRBJ2-7; D tentatively fits TRBD1 or TRBD2 (7 bases each). Germline V gene data show CDR1 as SGHNT and CDR2 as YYREEE (reference sequence). The CDR3 covers 15 residues. The V end lost 0 bases, the J end lost 5 bases, and 15 bases lay between the germline ends. CDR3 nucleotide sequence: TGTGCCAGCAGCTTGGTTTCAGGGGGGGAGGACGAGCAGTACTTC. Translation: CASSLVSGGEDEQYF.

The CDR3 is CSAGYASIGEQFF. The CDR3 DNA follows: TGCAGCGCCGGATACGCCTCGATTGGGGAGCAGTTCTTC. The chain is built from TRBV29-1 and TRBJ2-1; D gene ambiguous. V gave up 7 bases and J gave up 10 bases, with 20 bases separating them. The CDR3 is made up of 13 amino acids. Germline-derived CDR1 and CDR2 are SQVTM and ANQGSEA.